These 14 T cell receptor beta chains originate from one sample sequenced in a study of shared clonotypes between healthy human individuals. The protocol was immunoSEQ multiplex PCR, while the TCRdb copy is restricted to in-frame clones and leaves out a portion. The table has some 2,500,000 clones, 85% to 95% seen once. The sequenced sample consisted of naive CD4+ T cells from PBMCs. Subset: CD45RA+ positively selected. Source of these receptors: a man between 18 and 29 years old in good health. Some clones in this sample may be carry-over from other donors' samples.

The CDR3 region is CASSRSGETGRGYTF. The CDR3 DNA is TGCGCCAGCAGCCGATCCGGCGAGACAGGGAGGGGCTACACCTTC. The chain recombines TRBV4-3 with TRBJ1-2, with 7 bases fitting TRBD1. The CDR3 contains 15 residues. In germline, CDR1 is LGHNA, CDR2 YSLEER. The trim removed 4 bases at V and 8 bases at J, leaving 13 bases unmatched.

This clone was recorded once. The genes are TRBV6-5 and TRBJ1-2; tentatively, D is TRBD1 (5 bases). V lost 0 bases to trimming and J lost 8 bases, with 16 bases between them. Germline V gene data show CDR1 as MNHEY and CDR2 as SVGAGI. The CDR3 totals 15 residues. CDR3 loop: CASSYSGTGEGGYTF. CDR3 bases: TGTGCCAGCAGTTACTCTGGGACCGGGGAGGGAGGCTACACCTTC.

This chain uses TRBV19 with TRBJ2-7; D is unresolved. V was trimmed by 1 base and J by 3 bases, leaving 10 bases between them. Germline V gene lookup returns CDR1 LNHDA and CDR2 SQIVND (reference sequence). The CDR3 contains 14 residues. The CDR3 spells CASSIALGNYEQYF. CDR3 DNA sequence: TGTGCCAGTAGTATAGCACTGGGGAACTACGAGCAGTACTTC.

V usage is TRBV29-1 and J usage is TRBJ2-3; D possibly uses TRBD1 or TRBD2 (5 bases each). Per germline, CDR1 SQVTM and CDR2 ANQGSEA. This CDR3 spans 15 amino acids. The germline V and J ends were trimmed by 6 bases and 0 bases, with 16 bases remaining between them. The chain's CDR3 is CSVGIWGGSTDTQYF. DNA for the CDR3: TGCAGCGTGGGGATCTGGGGCGGGAGCACAGATACGCAGTATTTT.

This clone came up once. This chain joins TRBV5-5 and TRBJ2-7; 12 positions agree with TRBD2. The CDR3 has 16 amino acids. After removal of 3 bases from V and 3 bases from J, the junction contained 7 bases not matched to a gene. CDR1 is SGHKS and CDR2 is YYEKEE in the germline V gene (reference sequence). The CDR3 nucleotides read TGTGCCAGCAGCTCCCGCCGGACTAGCGGGAACTACGAGCAGTACTTC. As protein: CASSSRRTSGNYEQYF.

V is TRBV7-2 and J is TRBJ2-7, with 12 bases matching TRBD2. The ends lost 1 base at V and 7 bases at J; junction bases unmatched: 8. Germline V CDR1 and CDR2: SGHTA, FQGNSA. The CDR3 sequence is 16 residues long. CDR3 bases: TGTGCCAGCAGCTTAGACGGGACTAGCGGGTTTCGAGAGCAGTACTTC. It codes for CASSLDGTSGFREQYF.

The chain is built from TRBV30 and TRBJ1-6, with 7 bases that match TRBD1. This CDR3 has 13 amino acids. Looked up from germline, CDR1 is GTSNPN and CDR2 is SVGIG (reference sequence). The trim removed 8 bases at V and 7 bases at J, leaving 8 bases unmatched. The CDR3 DNA reads as TGTGCCACCCGACAGGGCGGCAATTCACCCCTCCACTTT. Protein product: CATRQGGNSPLHF.

The V and J genes are TRBV2 and TRBJ1-2, with 7 bases lining up with TRBD1. In germline, CDR1 is SNHLY, CDR2 FYNNEI. The J segment lost 0 bases and the V segment lost 2 bases, leaving 3 bases of the junction unmatched. This CDR3 has 15 residues. This CDR3 is CASSENQGANYGYTF. The CDR3, as DNA: TGTGCCAGCAGTGAAAACCAGGGGGCTAACTATGGCTACACCTTC. Drawing the rest from reference TRBV2 and TRBJ1-2, the complete variable domain is EPEVTQTPSHQVTQMGQEVILRCVPISNHLYFYWYRQILGQKVEFLVSFYNNEISEKSEIFDDQFSVERPDGSNFTLKIRSTKLEDSAMYFCASSENQGANYGYTFGSGTRLTVV.

Remarks on this clone: Other DNA sequences in the same sample also yield this CDR3. This chain connects TRBV5-1 to TRBJ1-3; maybe TRBD1 (5 bases). Per germline, CDR1 SGHRS and CDR2 YFSETQ. V lost 0 bases, J lost 1 base, and 8 bases lay in between. The CDR3 is made up of 15 amino acids. CDR3 protein: CASSLEGASGNTIYF. The DNA of the CDR3 is TGCGCCAGCAGCTTGGAAGGGGCGTCTGGAAACACCATATATTTT.

The chain has TRBV5-1 and TRBJ2-4, with D perhaps matching TRBD2 (6 bases). The CDR3 sequence is 13 residues long. Trimming took off 6 bases at V and 9 bases at J, with 16 bases between the two ends. Looked up from germline, CDR1 is SGHRS and CDR2 is YFSETQ. The CDR3 DNA is TGCGCCAGCACCTGGACCTTCGGGGGCATTCAGTACTTC. This encodes CASTWTFGGIQYF.

V and J are TRBV5-1 and TRBJ2-3; no clear D gene. This CDR3 is 15 amino acids long. Germline assignment: CDR1 SGHRS and CDR2 YFSETQ. Trimming stripped 0 bases from V and 0 bases from J, with 8 bases between. CDR3 coding DNA: TGCGCCAGCAGCTTGGTGACACAAAGCACAGATACGCAGTATTTT. Translated: CASSLVTQSTDTQYF.

This clone was seen more than once but under ten times. This rearrangement joins TRBV27 to TRBJ2-4; TRBD1 aligns across 12 bases. The V gene end was trimmed by 7 bases and the J gene end by 7 bases; junction bases not matched to a gene: 2. The V gene's germline CDR1 is MNHEY and CDR2 SMNVEV (reference sequence). CDR3 length equals 13 residues. The CDR3 protein is CASKGQGANIQYF. In DNA form, the CDR3 reads TGTGCCAGCAAGGGACAGGGGGCGAACATTCAGTACTTC.

This clone was seen a few times. The chain combines TRBV4-1 with TRBJ1-1; D perhaps matches TRBD1 (5 bases). The germline V gene has CDR1 MGHRA and CDR2 YSYEKL. The CDR3 is made up of 15 amino acids. Trimming left V 1 base short and J 1 base short, with 10 bases between. The CDR3 bases are TGCGCCAGCAGCCAAGGGTCCGGGACGAACACTGAAGCTTTCTTT. Translation gives CASSQGSGTNTEAFF.

The chain has TRBV11-3 and TRBJ2-6; D gene ambiguous. CDR3 length: 14 residues. V shed 3 bases and J shed 0 bases, with 3 bases lying between them. Germline CDR1 and CDR2: SGHNT and YENEEA. The CDR3 sequence: CASSLSSGANVLTF. DNA of the CDR3: TGTGCCAGCAGCTTGAGCTCTGGGGCCAACGTCCTGACTTTC. The full variable domain, with the rest looked up from reference TRBV11-3 and TRBJ2-6, is EAGVVQSPRYKIIEKKQPVAFWCNPISGHNTLYWYLQNLGQGPELLIRYENEEAVDDSQLPKDRFSAERLKGVDSTLKIQPAELGDSAVYLCASSLSSGANVLTFGAGSRLTVL.